The clone carrying this T cell receptor (beta chain) was detected a few times. Its specificity is not known. The CDR3 totals 15 residues. From germline, CDR1 is SGDLS and CDR2 YYNGEE. The V gene end was trimmed by 0 bases and the J gene end by 1 base; junction bases not matched to a gene: 1. The sample originates from a study of CD8+ T cells in alopecia areata. Whole-study findings and limits: An increase in clonality over normal scalp was evident in lesional scalp, especially alopecia totalis/universalis.

Sequencing used cDNA as its template, made by extracting RNA and reverse transcribing it. Clones were sequenced by immunoSEQ multiplex PCR, and TCRdb holds only the in-frame ones, with some missing. The sample carries 90,000 to 100,000 clones, about 64% recorded once. Documented treatment: oral pan-JAK inhibitor, 5-10 mg twice daily. The V gene is TRBV9, the J gene TRBJ2-3, with 8 bases that match TRBD1. The sequence derives from a human donor with alopecia areata. The material sequenced was CD8+ T cells sorted from blood, taken at week 4, from a patient treated with tofacitinib. CDR3 in amino acids: CASSVVQGGTDTQYF. DNA of the CDR3: TGTGCCAGCAGCGTAGTACAGGGGGGCACAGATACGCAGTATTTT.